This T cell receptor beta chain was observed in a study of T cell responses to AZD1222 COVID-19 vaccine. Study-level findings and limits: Spike-specific TCR breadth and depth went up after people got two AZD1222 doses. Reports say nearly half of spike-specific TCRs go after unmutated variant regions.

Profiled with immunoSEQ multiplex PCR; TCRdb holds only in-frame clones, not every one. The sample lists about 120,000 clones; around 82% were seen once. As regards this clone: What it binds is unknown.

This CDR3 has 17 residues. V trimming: 3 bases; J trimming: 1 base; junction bases outside the gene matches: 9. CDR1 is MRHNA, CDR2 SNTAGT, per germline. Sequences were derived from peripheral blood, sampled on day 0 of AZD1222 vaccination. The genes are TRBV6-4 and TRBJ2-1; TRBD2 agrees at 7 bases. This TCR was sampled from an adult in good health. This CDR3 reads CASSEKKGSGSYNEQFF. The CDR3 DNA sequence: TGTGCCAGCAGTGAGAAAAAGGGTAGCGGGTCCTACAATGAGCAGTTCTTC.